This note documents a single T cell receptor (beta chain) sequence. The antigen remains unidentified. Through 5' RACE with UMI labels, the TRB cDNA libraries were prepared. TCRdb reprocessed the 5' RACE reads, keeping one entry per CDR3 protein, no DNA. Its table lists approximately 100,000 distinct CDR3 sequences. These data are taken from a study of CXCR3-negative and CXCR3-positive naive CD8 T cells. The wider study: Summed over all libraries, TRB reads came to 110 million to 150 million, with about 1.5 +/- 0.3 million per library.

General study points: Naive cells positive for CXCR3 carried more hydrophobic TRB CDR3s than CXCR3-negative ones. Whereas memory cells differed, naive CXCR3-negative and CXCR3-positive cells shared similar TRBV-TRBJ usage.

The CDR3 is 12 residues long. Germline V gene sequence: CDR1 SQVTM, CDR2 ANQGSEA. Specimen: naive CXCR3+ CD8+ T cells from blood. This sample's subset: CD45RO-CCR7+CD27+CD95- naive CD8+ T cells expressing CXCR3 (TNR3+). This clonotype was sampled from a human donor in good health. Some clones in this sample may be carry-over from other donors' samples. The chain has TRBV29-1 and TRBJ2-5; TCRdb's D call, TRBD1, is unchecked because there is no DNA. The CDR3 sequence is CSVDGGVETQYF.